The T cell receptor beta chain under discussion was sequenced for a study of cytomegalovirus exposure and HLA in healthy donors. The V gene end was trimmed by 5 bases and the J gene end by 4 bases; junction bases not matched to a gene: 7. CDR1 and CDR2 from the germline V gene are MNHEY and SVGAGI. This CDR3 is 15 amino acids long. PCR was performed using 60 Vbeta and 13 Jbeta primers. The table came from immunoSEQ multiplex PCR; TCRdb's copy has only in-frame clones and leaves some out. Of 35,000 to 45,000 clones detected, roughly 69% appear once; the ten largest clones hold roughly 3.3%. This clone occurred once.

The J gene is TRBJ2-5, the V gene TRBV6-5; 10 positions agree with TRBD1. This TCR derives from a woman in her 30s in good health and CMV-seronegative. The material sequenced was PBMCs. CDR3: CASSGDRGRGETQYF. The DNA for the CDR3 is TGTGCCAGCAGTGGGGACAGGGGAAGAGGAGAGACCCAGTACTTC.